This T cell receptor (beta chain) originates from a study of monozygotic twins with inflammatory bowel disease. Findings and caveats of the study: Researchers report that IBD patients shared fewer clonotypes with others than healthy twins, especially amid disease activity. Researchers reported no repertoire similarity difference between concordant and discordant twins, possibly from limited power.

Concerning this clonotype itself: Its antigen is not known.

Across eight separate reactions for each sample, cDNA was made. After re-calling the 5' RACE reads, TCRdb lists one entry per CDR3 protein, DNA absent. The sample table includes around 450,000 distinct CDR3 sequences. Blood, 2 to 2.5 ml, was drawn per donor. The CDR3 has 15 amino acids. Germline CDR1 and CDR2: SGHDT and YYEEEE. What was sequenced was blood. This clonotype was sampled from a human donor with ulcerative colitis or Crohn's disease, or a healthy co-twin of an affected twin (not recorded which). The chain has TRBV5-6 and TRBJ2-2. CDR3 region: CASSPRRIGAGELFF.